These T cell receptor beta chains were read from a single sample in a study of early stage breast cancer tumors. Libraries were prepared by immunoSEQ multiplex PCR; TCRdb keeps only in-frame clonotypes and omits some of them. The sample gives roughly 21,000 clones, about 78% of which show up once; around 30% is in the top ten. Sequencing was carried out using blood. The receptors derive from a person between 60 and 70 years old with breast cancer. CDR3s include the opening cysteine and the closing phenylalanine or tryptophan. The order of the fields is D gene, CDR3 length, J gene, clone size, V gene, CDR3 protein, CDR3 DNA. The D gene is left open where the match is weak. Rows may omit the clone size; those that give it use once, few, many or a size class.

d_gene: -
len: 13
j_gene: TRBJ1-2
abundance: -
v_gene: TRBV5-1
CDR3aa: CASAPGVGYGYTF
CDR3nt: TGCGCCAGCGCCCCAGGCGTTGGCTATGGCTACACCTTC

d_gene: -
len: 16
j_gene: TRBJ1-2
abundance: once
v_gene: TRBV5-1
CDR3aa: CASSLDSLGTRLGYTF
CDR3nt: TGCGCCAGCAGCTTGGACTCCCTCGGGACCCGGTTAGGCTACACCTTC

d_gene: -
len: 13
j_gene: TRBJ2-7
abundance: -
v_gene: TRBV29-1
CDR3aa: CSVEDVRDNEQYF
CDR3nt: TGCAGCGTTGAAGACGTCAGGGATAACGAGCAGTACTTC

d_gene: TRBD1
len: 17
j_gene: TRBJ1-4
abundance: -
v_gene: TRBV7-9
CDR3aa: CASSSPDRGLRTEKLFF
CDR3nt: TGTGCCAGCAGCTCCCCGGACAGGGGGCTGCGAACTGAAAAACTGTTTTTT

d_gene: TRBD1
len: 20
j_gene: TRBJ1-1
abundance: -
v_gene: TRBV10-1
CDR3aa: CASSESVPIRDRGHGTEAFF
CDR3nt: TGCGCCAGCAGTGAGTCCGTACCAATCCGGGACAGGGGGCACGGCACTGAAGCTTTCTTT

d_gene: -
len: 12
j_gene: TRBJ2-5
abundance: -
v_gene: TRBV2
CDR3aa: CASRPTSETQYF
CDR3nt: TGTGCCAGCAGGCCCACAAGCGAGACCCAGTACTTC

d_gene: -
len: 11
j_gene: TRBJ2-7
abundance: -
v_gene: TRBV10-2
CDR3aa: CASSVGHEQYF
CDR3nt: TGCGCCAGCAGTGTCGGGCACGAGCAGTACTTC

d_gene: -
len: 14
j_gene: TRBJ2-1
abundance: -
v_gene: TRBV6-1
CDR3aa: CASSAKGGYNEQFF
CDR3nt: TGTGCCAGCAGTGCGAAGGGCGGGTACAATGAGCAGTTCTTC

d_gene: -
len: 13
j_gene: TRBJ1-1
abundance: -
v_gene: TRBV6-6
CDR3aa: CASSYIGGEGAFF
CDR3nt: TGTGCCAGCAGTTACATTGGGGGCGAAGGAGCTTTCTTT

d_gene: TRBD2
len: 16
j_gene: TRBJ2-1
abundance: once
v_gene: TRBV7-7
CDR3aa: CASSSGGIAGGSEQFF
CDR3nt: TGTGCTAGCAGCTCGGGAGGAATAGCGGGAGGGAGTGAGCAGTTCTTC

d_gene: -
len: 15
j_gene: TRBJ2-5
abundance: -
v_gene: TRBV11-2
CDR3aa: CASSLGAGRLETQYF
CDR3nt: TGTGCCAGCAGCTTAGGGGCAGGGAGGTTAGAGACCCAGTACTTC

d_gene: -
len: 16
j_gene: TRBJ1-1
abundance: -
v_gene: TRBV5-6
CDR3aa: CASSPQGWDENTEAFF
CDR3nt: TGTGCCAGCAGCCCCCAAGGTTGGGATGAGAACACTGAAGCTTTCTTT

d_gene: -
len: 15
j_gene: TRBJ1-2
abundance: -
v_gene: TRBV6-6
CDR3aa: CASSYSDRRDYGYTF
CDR3nt: TGTGCCAGCAGTTACTCCGACAGGCGAGACTATGGCTACACCTTC

d_gene: TRBD2
len: 18
j_gene: TRBJ2-5
abundance: -
v_gene: TRBV5-4
CDR3aa: CASSSGGGTSGGPETQYF
CDR3nt: TGTGCCAGCAGCTCGGGCGGGGGGACTAGCGGGGGACCAGAGACCCAGTACTTC

d_gene: TRBD1
len: 16
j_gene: TRBJ1-5
abundance: -
v_gene: TRBV28
CDR3aa: CASSPPPGQGDQPQHF
CDR3nt: TGTGCCAGCAGTCCCCCACCGGGACAGGGGGATCAGCCCCAGCATTTT